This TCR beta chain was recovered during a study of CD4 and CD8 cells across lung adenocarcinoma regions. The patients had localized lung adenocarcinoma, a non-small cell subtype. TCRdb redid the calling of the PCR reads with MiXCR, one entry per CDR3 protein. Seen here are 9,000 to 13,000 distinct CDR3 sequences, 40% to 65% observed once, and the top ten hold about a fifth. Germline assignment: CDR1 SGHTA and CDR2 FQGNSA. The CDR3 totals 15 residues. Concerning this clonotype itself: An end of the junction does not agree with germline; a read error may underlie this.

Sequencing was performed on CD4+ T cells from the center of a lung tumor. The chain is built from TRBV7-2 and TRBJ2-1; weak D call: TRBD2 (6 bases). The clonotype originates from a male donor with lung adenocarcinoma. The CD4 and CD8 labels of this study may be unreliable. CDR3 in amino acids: CASRSRLVGREGQFF. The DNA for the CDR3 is TGTGCCAGCAGATCGCGACTAGTGGGGAGAGAGGGGCAGTTCTTT.